This T cell receptor (beta chain) was captured in a study of OX40 agonist ivuxolimab in advanced cancers. In the study overall: Partial responses were seen in three patients, one with hepatocellular carcinoma and two with cutaneous melanoma.

Repertoires were generated with immunoSEQ multiplex PCR, while TCRdb's copy carries only in-frame clones and drops some. The sample yields 80,000 or so clones, roughly 86% seen once. The germline V gene encodes CDR1 MNHNS and CDR2 SASEGT. Trimming removed 2 bases from V and 0 bases from J, with 20 bases in between. The CDR3 is 19 amino acids. Remarks on this clone: The antigen remains unidentified.

Study-wide results and caveats: Expanded clones tended on average to be more numerous among CD8+ T cells than CD4+. In the 0.1-3.0 mg/kg groups, partial responders showed among the lowest expansion.

Material: CD4+ or CD8+ T cells sorted from blood, obtained in a trial of the OX40 agonist ivuxolimab. The chain uses TRBV6-1 and TRBJ2-1; a weak D match, TRBD2 (6 bases). The clonotype originates from an adult with an advanced solid tumor such as melanoma, head and neck, liver or kidney cancer. CDR3 DNA: TGTGCCAGCAGTGAATCCCTCGTATTACTAGCAGCCTCCTACAATGAGCAGTTCTTC. Residues: CASSESLVLLAASYNEQFF.